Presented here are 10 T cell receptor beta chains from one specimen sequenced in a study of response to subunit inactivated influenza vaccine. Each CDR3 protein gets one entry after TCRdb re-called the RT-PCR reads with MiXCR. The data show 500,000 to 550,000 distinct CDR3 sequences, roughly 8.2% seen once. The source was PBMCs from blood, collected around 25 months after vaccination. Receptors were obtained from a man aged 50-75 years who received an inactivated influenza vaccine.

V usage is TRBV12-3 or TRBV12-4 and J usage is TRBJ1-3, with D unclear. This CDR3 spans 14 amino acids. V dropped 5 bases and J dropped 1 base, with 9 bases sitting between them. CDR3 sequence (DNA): TGTGCCAGCAGTAGATCGGGTTCTGGAAACACCATATATTTT. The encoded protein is CASSRSGSGNTIYF.

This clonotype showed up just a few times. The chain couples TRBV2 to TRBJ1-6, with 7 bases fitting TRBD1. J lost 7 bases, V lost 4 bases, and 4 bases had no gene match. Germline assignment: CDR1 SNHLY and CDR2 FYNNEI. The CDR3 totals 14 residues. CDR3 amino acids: CASSVGQKNSPLHF. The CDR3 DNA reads TGTGCCAGCAGTGTGGGACAGAAAAATTCACCCCTCCACTTT.

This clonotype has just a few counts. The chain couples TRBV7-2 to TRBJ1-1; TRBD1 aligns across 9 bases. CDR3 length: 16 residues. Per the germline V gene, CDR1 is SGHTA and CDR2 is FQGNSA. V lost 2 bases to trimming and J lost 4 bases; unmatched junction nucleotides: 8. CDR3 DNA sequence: TGTGCCAGCAGCTTATTACAGGGGGCTGGTGGCACTGAAGCTTTCTTT. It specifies CASSLLQGAGGTEAFF.

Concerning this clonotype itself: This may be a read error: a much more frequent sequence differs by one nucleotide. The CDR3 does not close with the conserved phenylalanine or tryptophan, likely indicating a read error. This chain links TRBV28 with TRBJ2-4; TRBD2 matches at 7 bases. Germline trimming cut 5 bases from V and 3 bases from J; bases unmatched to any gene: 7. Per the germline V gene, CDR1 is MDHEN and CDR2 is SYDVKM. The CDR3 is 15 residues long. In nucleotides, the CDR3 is TGTGCCAGCAGTCGAGCGGGGTCGGTCAAAAACATTCAGTACTCC. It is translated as CASSRAGSVKNIQYS.

This chain's CDR3 is CASSLGQTSGASQYF. CDR3 in DNA: TGTGCCAGCAGCTTAGGGCAGACTAGCGGGGCGTCCCAGTACTTC. The chain links TRBV7-2 to TRBJ2-5; TRBD2 agrees at 11 bases. The CDR3 consists of 15 residues. Trimming cost V 1 base and J 9 bases; bases outside gene matches: 7. Germline CDR1 and CDR2: SGHTA and FQGNSA.

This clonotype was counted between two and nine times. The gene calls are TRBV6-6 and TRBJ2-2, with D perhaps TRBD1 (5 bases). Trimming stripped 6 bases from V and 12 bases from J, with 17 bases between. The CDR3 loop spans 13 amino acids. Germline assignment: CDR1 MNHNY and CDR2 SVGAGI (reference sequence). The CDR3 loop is CASSKTSGFKLFF. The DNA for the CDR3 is TGTGCCAGCAGCAAAACATCAGGGTTCAAGCTGTTTTTT.

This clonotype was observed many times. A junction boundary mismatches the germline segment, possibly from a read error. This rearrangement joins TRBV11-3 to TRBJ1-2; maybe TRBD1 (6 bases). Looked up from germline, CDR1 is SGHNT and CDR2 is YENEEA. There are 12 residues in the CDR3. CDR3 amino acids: CASSFGSGGPHF. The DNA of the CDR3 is TGTGCCAGCAGCTTCGGTTCTGGGGGGCCACACTTC. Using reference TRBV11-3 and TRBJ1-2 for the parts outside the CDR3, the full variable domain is EAGVVQSPRYKIIEKKQPVAFWCNPISGHNTLYWYLQNLGQGPELLIRYENEEAVDDSQLPKDRFSAERLKGVDSTLKIQPAELGDSAVYLCASSFGSGGPHFGSGTRLTVV.

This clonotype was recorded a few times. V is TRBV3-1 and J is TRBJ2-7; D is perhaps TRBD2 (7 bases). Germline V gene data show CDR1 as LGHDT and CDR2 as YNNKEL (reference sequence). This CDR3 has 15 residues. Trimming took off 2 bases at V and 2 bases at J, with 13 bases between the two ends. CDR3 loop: CASSQWGGAPYEQYF. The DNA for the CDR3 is TGTGCCAGCAGCCAATGGGGGGGGGCTCCCTACGAGCAGTACTTC.

CDR3 bases: TGTGCAAGCCGGGGGCTCACCGGGGAGCTGTTTTTT. Protein: CASRGLTGELFF. The V call is TRBV14, the J call TRBJ2-2; possibly TRBD1 or TRBD2 for D (6 bases each). CDR3 length equals 12 residues. CDR1 and CDR2 from the germline V gene are SGHDN and FVKESK.

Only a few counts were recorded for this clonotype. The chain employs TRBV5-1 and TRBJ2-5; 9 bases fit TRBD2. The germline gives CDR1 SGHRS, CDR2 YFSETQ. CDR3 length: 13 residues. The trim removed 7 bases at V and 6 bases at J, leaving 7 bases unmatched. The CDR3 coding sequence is TGCGCCAGCCGTTCTACTAGCGGGCAGACCCAGTACTTC. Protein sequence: CASRSTSGQTQYF. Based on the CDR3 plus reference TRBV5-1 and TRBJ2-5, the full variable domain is KAGVTQTPRYLIKTRGQQVTLSCSPISGHRSVSWYQQTPGQGLQFLFEYFSETQRNKGNFPGRFSGRQFSNSRSEMNVSTLELGDSALYLCASRSTSGQTQYFGPGTRLLVL.